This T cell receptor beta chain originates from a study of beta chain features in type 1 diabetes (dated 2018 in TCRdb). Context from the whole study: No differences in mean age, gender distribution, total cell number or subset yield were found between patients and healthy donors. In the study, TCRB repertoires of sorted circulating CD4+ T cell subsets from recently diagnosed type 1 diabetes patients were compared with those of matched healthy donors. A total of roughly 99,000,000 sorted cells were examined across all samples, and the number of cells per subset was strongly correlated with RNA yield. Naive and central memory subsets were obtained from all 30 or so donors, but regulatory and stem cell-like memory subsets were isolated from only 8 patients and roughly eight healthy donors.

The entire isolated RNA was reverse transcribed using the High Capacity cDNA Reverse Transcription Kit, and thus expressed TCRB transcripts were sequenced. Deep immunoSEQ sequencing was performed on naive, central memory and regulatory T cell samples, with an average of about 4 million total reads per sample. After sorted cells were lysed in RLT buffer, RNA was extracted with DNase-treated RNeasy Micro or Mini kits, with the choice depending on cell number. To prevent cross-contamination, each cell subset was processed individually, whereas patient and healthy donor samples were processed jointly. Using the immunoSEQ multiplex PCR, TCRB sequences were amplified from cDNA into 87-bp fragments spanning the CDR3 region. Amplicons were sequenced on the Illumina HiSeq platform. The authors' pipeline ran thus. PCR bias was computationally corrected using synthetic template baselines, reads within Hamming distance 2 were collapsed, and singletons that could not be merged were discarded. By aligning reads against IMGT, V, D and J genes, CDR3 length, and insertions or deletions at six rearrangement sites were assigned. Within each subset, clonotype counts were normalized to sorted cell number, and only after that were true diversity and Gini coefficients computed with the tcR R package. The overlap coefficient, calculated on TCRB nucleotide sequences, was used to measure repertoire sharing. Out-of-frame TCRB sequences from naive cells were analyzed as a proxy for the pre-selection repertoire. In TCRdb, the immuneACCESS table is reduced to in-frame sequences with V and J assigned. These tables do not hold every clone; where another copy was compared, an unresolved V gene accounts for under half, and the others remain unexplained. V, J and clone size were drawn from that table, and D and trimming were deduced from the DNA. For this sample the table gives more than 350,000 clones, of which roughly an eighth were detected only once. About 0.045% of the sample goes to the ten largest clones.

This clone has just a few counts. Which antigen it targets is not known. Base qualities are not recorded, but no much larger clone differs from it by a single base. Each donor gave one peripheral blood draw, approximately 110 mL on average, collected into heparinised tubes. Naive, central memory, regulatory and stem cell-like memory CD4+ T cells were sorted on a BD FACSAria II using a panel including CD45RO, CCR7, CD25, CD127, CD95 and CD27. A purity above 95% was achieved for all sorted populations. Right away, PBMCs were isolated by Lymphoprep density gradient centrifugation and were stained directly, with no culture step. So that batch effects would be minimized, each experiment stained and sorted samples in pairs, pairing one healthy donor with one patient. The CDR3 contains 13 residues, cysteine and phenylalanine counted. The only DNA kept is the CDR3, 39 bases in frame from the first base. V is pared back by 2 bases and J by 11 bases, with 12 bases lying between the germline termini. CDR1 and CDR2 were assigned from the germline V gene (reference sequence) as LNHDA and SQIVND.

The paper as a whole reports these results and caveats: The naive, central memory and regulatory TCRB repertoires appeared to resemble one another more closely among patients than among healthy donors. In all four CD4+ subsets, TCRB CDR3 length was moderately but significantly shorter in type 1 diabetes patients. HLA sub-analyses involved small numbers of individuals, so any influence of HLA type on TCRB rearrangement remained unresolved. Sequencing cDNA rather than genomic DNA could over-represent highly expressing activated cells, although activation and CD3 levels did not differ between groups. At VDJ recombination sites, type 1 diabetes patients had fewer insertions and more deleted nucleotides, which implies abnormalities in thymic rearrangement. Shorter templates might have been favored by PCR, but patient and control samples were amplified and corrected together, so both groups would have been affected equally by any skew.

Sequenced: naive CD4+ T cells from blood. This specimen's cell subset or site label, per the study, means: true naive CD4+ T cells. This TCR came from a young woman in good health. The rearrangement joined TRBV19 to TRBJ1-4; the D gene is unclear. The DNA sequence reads TGTGCCAGTAGTATATCCACCCTCCGGAAACTGTTTTTT. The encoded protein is CASSISTLRKLFF.